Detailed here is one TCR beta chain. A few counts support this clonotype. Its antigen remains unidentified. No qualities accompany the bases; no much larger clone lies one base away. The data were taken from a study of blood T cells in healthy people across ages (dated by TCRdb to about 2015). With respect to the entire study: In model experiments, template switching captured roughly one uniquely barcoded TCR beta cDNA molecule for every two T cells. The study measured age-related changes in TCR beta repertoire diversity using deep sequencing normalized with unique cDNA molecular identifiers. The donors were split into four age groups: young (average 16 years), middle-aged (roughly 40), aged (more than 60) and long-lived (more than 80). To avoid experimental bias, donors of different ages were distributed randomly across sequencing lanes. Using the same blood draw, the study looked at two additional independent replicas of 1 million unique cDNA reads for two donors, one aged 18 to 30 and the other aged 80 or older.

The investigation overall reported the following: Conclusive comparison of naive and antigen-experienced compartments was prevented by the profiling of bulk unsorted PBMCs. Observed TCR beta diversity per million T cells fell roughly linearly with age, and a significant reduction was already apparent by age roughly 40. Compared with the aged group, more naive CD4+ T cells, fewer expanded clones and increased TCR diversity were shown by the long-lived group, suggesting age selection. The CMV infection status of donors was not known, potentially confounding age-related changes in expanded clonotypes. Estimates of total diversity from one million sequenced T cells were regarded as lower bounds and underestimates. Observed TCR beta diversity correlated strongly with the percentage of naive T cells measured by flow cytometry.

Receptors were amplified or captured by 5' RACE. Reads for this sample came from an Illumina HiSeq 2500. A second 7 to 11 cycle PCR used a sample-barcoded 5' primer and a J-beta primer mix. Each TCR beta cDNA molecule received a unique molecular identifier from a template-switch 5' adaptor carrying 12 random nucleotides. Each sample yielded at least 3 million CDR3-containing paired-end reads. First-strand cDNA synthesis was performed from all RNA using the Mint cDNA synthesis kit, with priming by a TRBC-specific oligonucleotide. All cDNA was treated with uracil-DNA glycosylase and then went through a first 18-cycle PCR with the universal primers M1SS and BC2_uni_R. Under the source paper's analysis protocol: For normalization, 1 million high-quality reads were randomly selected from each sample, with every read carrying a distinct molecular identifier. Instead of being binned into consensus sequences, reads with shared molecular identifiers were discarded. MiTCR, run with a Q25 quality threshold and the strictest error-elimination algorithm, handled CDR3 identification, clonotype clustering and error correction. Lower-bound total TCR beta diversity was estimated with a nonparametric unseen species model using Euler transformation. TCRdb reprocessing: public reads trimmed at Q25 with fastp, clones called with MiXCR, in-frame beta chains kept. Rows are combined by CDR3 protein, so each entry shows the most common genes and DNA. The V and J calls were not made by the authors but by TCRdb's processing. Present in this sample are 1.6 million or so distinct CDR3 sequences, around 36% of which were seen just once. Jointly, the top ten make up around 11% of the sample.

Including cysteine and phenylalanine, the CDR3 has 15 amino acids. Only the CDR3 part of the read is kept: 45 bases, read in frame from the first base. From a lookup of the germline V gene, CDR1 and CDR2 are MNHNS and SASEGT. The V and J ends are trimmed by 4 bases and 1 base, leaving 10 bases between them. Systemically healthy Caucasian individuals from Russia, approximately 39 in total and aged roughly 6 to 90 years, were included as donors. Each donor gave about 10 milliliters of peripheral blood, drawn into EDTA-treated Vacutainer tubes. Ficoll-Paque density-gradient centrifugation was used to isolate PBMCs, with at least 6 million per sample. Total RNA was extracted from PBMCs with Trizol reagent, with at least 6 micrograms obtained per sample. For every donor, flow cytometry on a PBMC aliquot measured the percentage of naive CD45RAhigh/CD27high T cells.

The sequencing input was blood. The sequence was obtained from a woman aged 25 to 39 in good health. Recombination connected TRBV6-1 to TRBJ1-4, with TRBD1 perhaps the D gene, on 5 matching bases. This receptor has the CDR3 CASSAQGVTNEKLFF. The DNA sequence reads TGTGCCAGCAGTGCCCAGGGAGTAACTAATGAAAAACTGTTTTTT.